These 17 T cell receptor beta chains share one sample of origin, sequenced in a study of CXCR3-negative and CXCR3-positive naive CD8 T cells. The authors prepared UMI-labeled TRB cDNA libraries by 5' RACE. TCRdb reprocessed the 5' RACE reads, with one entry per CDR3 protein and no DNA. The specimen's table records some 150,000 distinct CDR3 sequences. Study-wide results and caveats: Naive cells that were CXCR3-positive had more hydrophobic TRB CDR3s (compared with CXCR3-negative naive cells).

These receptors have no identified antigens. The sample taken for sequencing was naive CXCR3+ CD8+ T cells from blood. Indicated subset: CD45RO-CCR7+CD27+CD95- naive CD8+ T cells expressing CXCR3 (TNR3+). Every receptor here comes from a human donor in good health. Some clones in this sample may be carry-over from other donors' samples.

CDR3: CSVEGGLQPEAFF. The V and J genes are TRBV29-1 and TRBJ1-1; TCRdb outputs TRBD1, but without DNA this stays unchecked. This CDR3 has 13 residues. Germline values: CDR1 SQVTM, CDR2 ANQGSEA.

The rearrangement links TRBV7-2 to TRBJ2-7. The CDR3 spans 11 residues. CDR1 and CDR2 (germline): SGHTA, FQGNSA. The CDR3: CASSHSYEQYF.

This chain links TRBV7-9 with TRBJ2-3; the TCRdb D gene call, TRBD2, has no DNA to confirm it. Per germline, CDR1 SEHNR and CDR2 FQNEAQ (reference sequence). The CDR3 consists of 17 residues. This chain's CDR3 is CASSPSGAGGFTDTQYF.

The chain recombines TRBV6-6 with TRBJ1-1. The CDR3 consists of 17 residues. Germline V gene lookup returns CDR1 MNHNY and CDR2 SVGAGI (reference sequence). The chain's CDR3 is CASSLPGGRPLNTEAFF.

The V and J genes are TRBV20-1 and TRBJ2-1; TCRdb reports TRBD1, a call that lacks DNA to check it against. The CDR3 contains 15 residues. Per the germline V gene, CDR1 is DFQATT and CDR2 is SNEGSKA (reference sequence). CDR3 protein: CSAPMGQTSYNEQFF.

The rearrangement uses TRBV18 and TRBJ2-7; TCRdb names TRBD1, which stays unverified in the absence of DNA. This CDR3 has 14 residues. Germline CDR1 and CDR2: KGHSH and LQKENI. Here the CDR3 reads CASSNDRESYEQYF.

The chain couples TRBV5-6 to TRBJ2-7; no DNA is available, so the TRBD1 call from TCRdb remains unchecked. Germline values: CDR1 SGHDT, CDR2 YYEEEE. The CDR3 is made up of 15 amino acids. The CDR3 loop is CASSSSTGRAYEQYF. Looking up the rest from reference TRBV5-6 and TRBJ2-7 gives the full variable domain: DAGVTQSPTHLIKTRGQQVTLRCSPKSGHDTVSWYQQALGQGPQFIFQYYEEEERQRGNFPDRFSGHQFPNYSSELNVNALLLGDSALYLCASSSSTGRAYEQYFGPGTRLTVT.

V usage is TRBV7-6 and J usage is TRBJ2-3; TCRdb's D call, TRBD2, is unchecked because there is no DNA. From germline, CDR1 is SGHVS and CDR2 FNYEAQ. This CDR3 contains 18 residues. CDR3 in amino acids: CASSFTGLAGKEADTQYF.

The V gene is TRBV29-1, the J gene TRBJ1-2; TCRdb outputs TRBD1, but without DNA this stays unchecked. Germline V CDR1 and CDR2: SQVTM, ANQGSEA. The CDR3 is 13 amino acids. The CDR3 protein is CSVADIRDYGYTF.

The chain is built from TRBV28 and TRBJ2-1; without DNA, the TCRdb call of TRBD1 cannot be checked. This CDR3 contains 11 residues. Germline CDR1 MDHEN, CDR2 SYDVKM. CDR3 amino acids: CASSSGDEQFF.

V gene TRBV11-2 combines with J gene TRBJ2-6; TCRdb proposes TRBD1, but this gene call is untestable without DNA. Germline V gives CDR1 SGHAT, CDR2 FQNNGV. This CDR3 is built from 15 residues. CDR3 region: CASSLAGFGANVLTF.

V gene TRBV7-9 combines with J gene TRBJ2-3; there is no DNA to check the TCRdb D call of TRBD2. The CDR3 runs to 16 residues. Germline V gives CDR1 SEHNR, CDR2 FQNEAQ (reference sequence). Here the CDR3 reads CASSLLRAGYTDTQYF.

The chain employs TRBV4-3 and TRBJ2-1; TCRdb outputs TRBD2, but without DNA this stays unchecked. The CDR3 totals 16 residues. Germline V gene sequence: CDR1 LGHNA, CDR2 YSLEER. This CDR3 is CASSQDYAGGHNEQFF.

The chain links TRBV11-2 to TRBJ2-1; TCRdb proposes TRBD2, but this gene call is untestable without DNA. This CDR3 comprises 13 residues. CDR1 SGHAT and CDR2 FQNNGV come from the germline V gene. CDR3: CASSSLVAGEQFF.

The chain couples TRBV7-6 to TRBJ1-1; without DNA, the TCRdb call of TRBD1 cannot be checked. Germline loops: CDR1 SGHVS, CDR2 FNYEAQ. CDR3 length: 14 amino acids. This CDR3 reads CASSLGQGPNEAFF.

The rearrangement uses TRBV4-1 and TRBJ1-1. CDR3 length: 13 residues. CDR1 is MGHRA, CDR2 YSYEKL, per germline. CDR3 loop: CASSLRAGTEAFF.

This rearrangement joins TRBV27 to TRBJ2-7; absent DNA, TCRdb's TRBD2 call cannot be checked. Germline V CDR1 and CDR2: MNHEY, SMNVEV (reference sequence). The CDR3 extends over 15 amino acids. CDR3 protein: CASSLDTSGTYEQYF.